The rows below give T cell receptor delta chains drawn from one sample of a study of gamma-delta T cells after stem cell transplantation. TCRdb reapplied CATT to the RT-PCR reads. The sample contains thousands of delta-chain clones, 0.95% to 1.5% of which appear only once. Sequenced sample: gamma-delta T cells. The receptors were sampled from a human donor. It is not recorded whose cells these are; they may come from a transplant donor. Both conserved end residues are trimmed from each CDR3.

v_gene	CDR3aa
TRDV2	ACDTVGLGDATDKLI
TRDV2	ARDTLPVLGDRCTDKLI
TRDV2	ACDTATGGISWDTRQMF
TRDV2	ACDALVLGDTNEPGETDKLI
TRDV2	ACDTLLLGDSYTDKLI
TRDV2	ACDSLLGDATDKLI
TRDV2	ACDTTGGYGPLVYTDKLI
TRDV2	ACETLTGGYDRTDKLI
TRDV2	ACEGLGDATDKLI
TRDV2	ACDRVLGDKSSWDTRQMF
TRDV2	SVLGDPKYTDKLI
TRDV2	ACDGVLNVGDTRQMF
TRDV2	ACDTVISTVLGDATDKLI
TRDV2	ACDKVGGQTDKLI
TRDV2	ACDTAAFLKVGDLDKLI